This T cell receptor (beta chain) was recorded in a study of blood T cell repertoires in COVID-19. Germline CDR1 MNHEY, CDR2 SVGAGI. J was trimmed by 3 bases and V by 6 bases; bases with no gene match: 8. This CDR3 has 14 amino acids. Sequenced by immunoSEQ multiplex PCR; TCRdb stores in-frame clones only, minus some. This sample carries about 97,000 clones, approximately 87% of them seen once, and the ten largest clones take approximately 15%. This receptor was obtained from a human donor in a cohort sampled during active COVID-19. Material for sequencing was peripheral blood. This chain links TRBV6-5 with TRBJ2-7, with 7 bases fitting TRBD1. As DNA, the CDR3 is TGTGCCAGCAGGCAACCGGGACAGCACTACGAGCAGTACTTC. Translated, it gives CASRQPGQHYEQYF.